This passage covers 18 T cell receptor beta chains from one sample sequenced in a study of cytomegalovirus exposure and HLA in healthy donors. A multiplex PCR was run with 60 Vbeta primers and 13 Jbeta primers. Sequenced by immunoSEQ multiplex PCR; TCRdb stores in-frame clones only, minus some. There are 200,000 to 250,000 clones in the sample; about 80% occur only once, and about 7.5% lies in the top ten. Source material: PBMCs. The source is a woman aged 60-75 years in good health and CMV-seropositive.

This clone was observed a single time. The chain recombines TRBV14 with TRBJ2-3; the match to TRBD1 covers 8 bases. Germline V gives CDR1 SGHDN, CDR2 FVKESK. This CDR3 is built from 14 residues. The ends lost 1 base at V and 9 bases at J; junction bases unmatched: 6. This CDR3 reads CASSQVRGPRTQYF. DNA of the CDR3: TGTGCCAGCAGCCAAGTCAGGGGGCCAAGGACGCAGTATTTT. The full variable domain, with the rest looked up from reference TRBV14 and TRBJ2-3, is EAGVTQFPSHSVIEKGQTVTLRCDPISGHDNLYWYRRVMGKEIKFLLHFVKESKQDESGMPNNRFLAERTGGTYSTLKVQPAELEDSGVYFCASSQVRGPRTQYFGPGTRLTVL.

The V call is TRBV11-2, the J call TRBJ2-7; 8 nucleotides line up with TRBD1. V shed 5 bases and J 4 bases; nucleotides not matched to a gene: 19. The CDR3 has 18 residues. CDR1 is SGHAT, CDR2 FQNNGV, per germline. CDR3 protein: CASSPIDRGKTRGYEQYF. CDR3 nucleotides: TGTGCCAGCAGCCCCATAGACAGGGGCAAAACAAGAGGGTACGAGCAGTACTTC.

The gene calls are TRBV6-5 and TRBJ2-4; 8 bases line up with TRBD2. Germline V gives CDR1 MNHEY, CDR2 SVGAGI. V shed 2 bases and J 1 base; nucleotides not matched to a gene: 4. The CDR3 has 16 amino acids. The CDR3 is CASSYATSVAKNIQYF. CDR3 bases: TGTGCCAGCAGTTACGCGACTAGCGTCGCCAAAAACATTCAGTACTTC.

DNA for the CDR3: TGCAGCGTTGAAGATCCGGACAGGGGGCAATACGAGCAGTACTTC. Its translation is CSVEDPDRGQYEQYF. The rearrangement links TRBV29-1 to TRBJ2-7, with 11 bases fitting TRBD1. With 0 bases clipped from V and 4 bases from J, the junction kept 5 bases outside the gene matches. Germline CDR1 SQVTM, CDR2 ANQGSEA. This CDR3 is 15 amino acids long.

This clone was recorded once. The chain carries TRBV7-9 and TRBJ2-3, with 8 nucleotides matching TRBD1. Germline values: CDR1 SEHNR, CDR2 FQNEAQ (reference sequence). Trimming took 5 bases from V and 3 from J; bases not matched to a gene: 7. This CDR3 contains 15 residues. For the CDR3, the DNA is TGTGCCAGCAGCACAAAACAGGGGGGAACAGATACGCAGTATTTT. Translation: CASSTKQGGTDTQYF.

The chain is built from TRBV4-2 and TRBJ2-7; 8 bases map to TRBD1. The CDR3 consists of 15 residues. From germline, CDR1 is LGHNA and CDR2 YNFKEQ. The V and J ends lost 3 bases and 3 bases, in that order; junction bases with no gene match: 7. The CDR3: CASSQGTGSFYEQYF. In nucleotides, the CDR3 is TGTGCCAGCAGCCAGGGGACAGGCAGCTTCTACGAGCAGTACTTC.

CDR3 sequence (DNA): TGTGCCAGCAGCCCTCTGAGGGGGACACTCCACTTT. This gives the protein CASSPLRGTLHF. The gene calls are TRBV7-9 and TRBJ1-6; D is perhaps TRBD1 (6 bases). The CDR3 is 12 amino acids. CDR1 is SEHNR, CDR2 FQNEAQ, per germline (reference sequence). The V end lost 5 bases, the J end lost 16 bases, and 15 bases lay between the germline ends.

This chain uses TRBV12-5 with TRBJ1-1; D may be TRBD1 (5 bases). Per the germline V gene, CDR1 is LGHNT and CDR2 is FRNRAP. The CDR3 covers 15 residues. V lost 2 bases to trimming and J lost 3 bases, with 13 bases between them. CDR3 loop: CASGLFNRSDTEAFF. The DNA of the CDR3 is TGTGCTAGTGGTTTGTTCAACAGGTCGGACACTGAAGCTTTCTTT.

The J gene is TRBJ2-7, the V gene TRBV19; D might be TRBD1 (5 bases). The CDR3 covers 13 residues. CDR1 is LNHDA, CDR2 SQIVND, per germline (reference sequence). Between the trimmed V and J ends, which lost 3 bases and 5 bases, there was a span of 11 bases. The CDR3 coding sequence is TGTGCCAGTAGTATCCAGGGCCGCGACGAGCAGTACTTC. As protein: CASSIQGRDEQYF.

The DNA for the CDR3 is TGTGCCTGGCGCATGGGAGACACTGAAGCTTTCTTT. This encodes CAWRMGDTEAFF. The V gene is TRBV30, the J gene TRBJ1-1; D is unclear. The CDR3 runs 12 residues. The germline gives CDR1 GTSNPN, CDR2 SVGIG (reference sequence). V dropped 5 bases and J dropped 3 bases, with 10 bases sitting between them. The entire variable domain, with the rest obtained from reference TRBV30 and TRBJ1-1, is as follows: SQTIHQWPATLVQPVGSPLSLECTVEGTSNPNLYWYRQAAGRGLQLLFYSVGIGQISSEVPQNLSASRPQDRQFILSSKKLLLSDSGFYLCAWRMGDTEAFFGQGTRLTVV.

This clone has a single count. The chain recombines TRBV4-1 with TRBJ1-2, with D possibly matching TRBD1 (6 bases). V lost 1 base to trimming and J lost 0 bases, with 12 bases between them. The CDR3 has 16 amino acids. CDR1 and CDR2 from the germline V gene are MGHRA and YSYEKL. CDR3: CASSQGRGGPNYGYTF. CDR3 in DNA: TGCGCCAGCAGCCAAGGGAGGGGGGGGCCTAACTATGGCTACACCTTC.

This CDR3 is CASSLRGTKNIQYF. The CDR3, as DNA: TGTGCCAGCAGCTTGAGGGGAACCAAAAACATTCAGTACTTC. The V gene is TRBV5-4, the J gene TRBJ2-4; D is perhaps TRBD1 (5 bases). Trimming shortened V by 1 base and J by 2 bases, and 7 bases separated the two germline ends. Germline-derived CDR1 and CDR2 are SGHNT and YYREEE (reference sequence). There are 14 residues in the CDR3. Using reference TRBV5-4 and TRBJ2-4 for the parts outside the CDR3, the full variable domain is ETGVTQSPTHLIKTRGQQVTLRCSSQSGHNTVSWYQQALGQGPQFIFQYYREEENGRGNFPPRFSGLQFPNYSSELNVNALELDDSALYLCASSLRGTKNIQYFGAGTRLSVL.

The V and J genes are TRBV6-5 and TRBJ1-5, with D perhaps TRBD1 (6 bases). This CDR3 spans 14 amino acids. Germline V gene data show CDR1 as MNHEY and CDR2 as SVGAGI. V was cut by 7 bases and J by 7 bases, with 17 bases left in between. The CDR3 protein is CASNLQGFRQPQHF. CDR3 sequence (DNA): TGTGCCAGCAACCTACAGGGATTCAGGCAGCCCCAGCATTTT.

J is TRBJ2-3 and V is TRBV9; 7 nucleotides align to TRBD1. There are 16 residues in the CDR3. V shed 0 bases, J shed 3 bases, and the junction held 7 bases outside the gene matches. Germline CDR1 is SGDLS and CDR2 is YYNGEE. For the CDR3, the DNA is TGTGCCAGCAGCGTAGGAACAGGGGAATGGACAGATACGCAGTATTTT. Protein product: CASSVGTGEWTDTQYF.

The V call is TRBV9, the J call TRBJ2-2, with a possible D match to TRBD2 (6 bases). Per the germline V gene, CDR1 is SGDLS and CDR2 is YYNGEE. The CDR3 has 14 amino acids. Trimming removed 0 bases from V and 7 bases from J, with 10 bases in between. DNA of the CDR3: TGTGCCAGCAGCGTAGCACTAGCAGGCGGGGAGCTGTTTTTT. This translates into CASSVALAGGELFF. Drawing the rest from reference TRBV9 and TRBJ2-2, the complete variable domain is DSGVTQTPKHLITATGQRVTLRCSPRSGDLSVYWYQQSLDQGLQFLIQYYNGEERAKGNILERFSAQQFPDLHSELNLSSLELGDSALYFCASSVALAGGELFFGEGSRLTVL.

The rearrangement links TRBV5-1 to TRBJ2-1; 13 nucleotides match TRBD2. Germline V gives CDR1 SGHRS, CDR2 YFSETQ. The CDR3 has 15 amino acids. After removal of 7 bases from V and 9 bases from J, the junction contained 10 bases not matched to a gene. This CDR3 reads CASRGTSGTSSEQFF. The CDR3 bases are TGCGCCAGCCGGGGGACTAGCGGGACCTCGAGTGAGCAGTTCTTC.

The table lists this clone with a count of one. Here the CDR3 reads CASSSGGTLYNEQFF. The DNA for the CDR3 is TGTGCCAGCAGCTCCGGCGGGACGCTTTACAATGAGCAGTTCTTC. The V call is TRBV11-3, the J call TRBJ2-1, with a weak D call TRBD2 (6 bases). This CDR3 contains 15 residues. Germline values: CDR1 SGHNT, CDR2 YENEEA. V was trimmed by 4 bases and J by 4 bases, leaving 14 bases between them.

This clone was counted between two and nine times. This chain connects TRBV7-2 to TRBJ2-4; 7 bases line up with TRBD2. Germline CDR1 SGHTA, CDR2 FQGNSA. The CDR3 is 14 residues long. With V trimmed by 4 bases and J by 7 bases, 7 bases remained unmatched. The CDR3 nucleotides are TGTGCCAGCAGCTCCCGACTAGCCGAGAACATTCAGTACTTC. Amino acid sequence: CASSSRLAENIQYF.